This T cell receptor (beta chain) is from a study of T-cell reconstitution after alpha-beta-depleted transplantation in children. Study results and limitations: From surviving recipient T cells and thymic progenitors came the high day-60 TCRbeta diversity observed in some patients. Several hundred expanded graft clones reportedly were the source of alpha-beta T cells about two months after transplant. The main origin of T-cell counts and diversity one year after transplant was newly produced T cells.

This CDR3 region has 13 residues. Germline CDR1 and CDR2: LGHDT and YNNKEL (reference sequence). Trimming left V 2 bases short and J 7 bases short, with 8 bases between. The table lists this clonotype with many counts. Its antigen is unidentified. Preparation of the TCRbeta library was carried out with unique molecular identifiers. TCRdb re-analysed the PCR reads in MiXCR, keeping a single row per CDR3 protein. The sample includes fewer than 350,000 distinct CDR3 sequences, over 7% of them seen just once. This sequence was found in a female patient aged 2 to 10 who had a stem cell transplant for Fanconi anemia, so the T cells may come from the graft donor. V usage is TRBV3-1 and J usage is TRBJ2-2, with unresolved D. The input for sequencing was peripheral blood, taken 360 days after TCRalphabeta/CD19-depleted stem cell transplant. DNA for the CDR3: TGTGCCAGCAGCCAACTCGTCAGCGGGGAGCTGTTTTTT. Translating gives CASSQLVSGELFF.